This T cell receptor (beta chain) stems from a study of breast tumors, draining lymph nodes, adjacent tissues. Study results and caveats: Tumor repertoires ranked between lymph nodes and nontumor tissue in diversity, with V and J gene preferences. Tumor T cell lymph node origin was a supported hypothesis, not proven.

At least ten counts were recorded for this clonotype. The antigen is undetermined. Axillary draining lymph nodes of breast cancer patients supplied the node samples. MiXCR, run by TCRdb on the multiplex PCR reads, gives a single entry per CDR3 protein. There are fewer than 140,000 distinct CDR3 sequences in the sample; roughly 29% occur only once, and under 6.5% lies in the top ten. The sequence came from a female donor with breast cancer. Some clones in this sample may be carry-over from other donors' samples. Input material: axillary lymph node tissue.

CDR3 DNA sequence: TGCAGTGCTAGAGTGACAGGGAGGAACAATGAGCAGTTCTTC. It encodes CSARVTGRNNEQFF. The chain employs TRBV20-1 and TRBJ2-1; D is possibly TRBD1 (7 bases). The CDR3 covers 14 residues. Germline values: CDR1 DFQATT, CDR2 SNEGSKA (reference sequence). V lost 1 base, J lost 5 bases, and 12 bases lay in between.